This T cell receptor beta chain was identified during a study of OX40 agonist ivuxolimab in advanced cancers. Overall study context: Treatment of patients was with ivuxolimab, an agonistic anti-OX40 (CD134) antibody. A mean age of roughly 66 years, range 23 to 79, was recorded, and roughly 80% were male.

V was clipped by 2 bases and J by 0 bases; unmatched bases: 5. CDR1 MDHEN and CDR2 SYDVKM come from the germline V gene. This CDR3 is built from 16 residues. This clone was detected once. Libraries were prepared by immunoSEQ multiplex PCR; TCRdb keeps only in-frame clonotypes and omits some of them. Of roughly 70,000 clones listed, more than 70% were seen once; the top ten hold approximately 2%. This sequence was found in an adult with an advanced solid tumor such as melanoma, head and neck, liver or kidney cancer. The specimen comprised CD4+ or CD8+ T cells sorted from blood, sampled in a trial of the OX40 agonist ivuxolimab. V is TRBV28 and J is TRBJ2-5; TRBD1 matches at 8 bases. DNA for the CDR3: TGTGCCAGCAGTTTAGGAGACAGGGGATACCAAGAGACCCAGTACTTC. It codes for CASSLGDRGYQETQYF.